These 22 T cell receptor beta chains were all obtained from the same sample, sequenced in a study of radiation and T cells in renal cell carcinoma. Profiling relied on immunoSEQ multiplex PCR, and the TCRdb table lists in-frame clones only, not all of them. The sample has roughly 130,000 clones, roughly 88% seen once. The sample's time point: baseline pretreatment blood. Sample treatment: 15 Gy SBRT to primary tumor, nephrectomy 4 weeks later. The material was blood, obtained from a patient whose treatment included radiotherapy and nephrectomy. The receptors come from a woman aged 45-65 years with renal cell carcinoma.

The chain employs TRBV5-4 and TRBJ2-1; D is possibly TRBD1 (5 bases). The germline V gene encodes CDR1 SGHNT and CDR2 YYREEE (reference sequence). The CDR3 runs 14 residues. The V gene lost 4 bases and the J gene lost 10 bases, with 18 bases spanning the gap. CDR3 sequence (DNA): TGTGCCAGCAGCCAAGAGATCAGGGTGAGGGAGCAGTTCTTC. Residues: CASSQEIRVREQFF.

This clone occurred many times. The chain combines TRBV30 with TRBJ1-1; no reliable D call. Germline assignment: CDR1 GTSNPN and CDR2 SVGIG (reference sequence). The V and J ends lost 3 bases and 2 bases respectively, with 4 bases between them. There are 11 residues in the CDR3. CDR3 coding DNA: TGTGCCTGGAGCATCAACACTGAAGCTTTCTTT. This codes for CAWSINTEAFF.

The V and J genes are TRBV7-3 and TRBJ1-1, with 7 bases fitting TRBD1. Germline V lookup: CDR1 SGHTA, CDR2 FQGTGA. J was trimmed by 1 base and V by 6 bases; bases with no gene match: 5. The CDR3 consists of 14 residues. CDR3 in DNA: TGTGCCAGCAGGCTCGACAGGGAGAACACTGAAGCTTTCTTT. Translating gives CASRLDRENTEAFF.

In regard to this clone: In the same sample, other DNA sequences code for this CDR3. V is TRBV18 and J is TRBJ2-5, with D possibly matching TRBD2 (6 bases). V lost 4 bases and J 3 bases, leaving 9 bases between the germline ends. CDR1 KGHSH and CDR2 LQKENI come from the germline V gene. This CDR3 contains 13 residues. CDR3 in amino acids: CASSLGLKETQYF. The DNA for the CDR3 is TGTGCCAGCTCACTCGGACTAAAAGAGACCCAGTACTTC. Variable domain in full (rest from reference TRBV18 and TRBJ2-5): NAGVMQNPRHLVRRRGQEARLRCSPMKGHSHVYWYRQLPEEGLKFMVYLQKENIIDESGMPKERFSAEFPKEGPSILRIQQVVRGDSAAYFCASSLGLKETQYFGPGTRLLVL.

This rearrangement joins TRBV5-1 to TRBJ1-1; D unresolved. With 0 bases removed from V and 1 base from J, the gap between germline ends came to 10 bases. This CDR3 is built from 15 residues. Germline V gene sequence: CDR1 SGHRS, CDR2 YFSETQ. CDR3 in amino acids: CASSLAVGGNTEAFF. In nucleotides, the CDR3 is TGCGCCAGCAGCTTGGCCGTCGGAGGGAACACTGAAGCTTTCTTT.

This rearrangement joins TRBV11-3 to TRBJ2-3, with 9 bases lining up with TRBD2. The V gene's germline CDR1 is SGHNT and CDR2 YENEEA. The V and J ends lost 4 bases and 4 bases, in that order; junction bases with no gene match: 9. This CDR3 contains 16 residues. The CDR3 sequence is CASSSVGTSNPDTQYF. DNA of the CDR3: TGTGCCAGCAGCTCGGTAGGGACTAGCAATCCAGATACGCAGTATTTT. Full variable domain (missing parts from reference TRBV11-3 and TRBJ2-3): EAGVVQSPRYKIIEKKQPVAFWCNPISGHNTLYWYLQNLGQGPELLIRYENEEAVDDSQLPKDRFSAERLKGVDSTLKIQPAELGDSAVYLCASSSVGTSNPDTQYFGPGTRLTVL.

Note on this clone: Distinct nucleotide sequences in the sample also encode this CDR3. This chain connects TRBV5-6 to TRBJ1-2; TRBD1 matches at 8 bases. The CDR3 has 15 amino acids. Trimming took 2 bases from V and 7 from J; bases not matched to a gene: 10. CDR1 is SGHDT, CDR2 YYEEEE, per germline. The CDR3 region is CASSLYWTGSIGYTF. The CDR3 nucleotides read TGTGCCAGCAGCTTATATTGGACAGGGAGTATTGGCTACACCTTC. Supplemented by reference TRBV5-6 and TRBJ1-2, the full variable domain reads DAGVTQSPTHLIKTRGQQVTLRCSPKSGHDTVSWYQQALGQGPQFIFQYYEEEERQRGNFPDRFSGHQFPNYSSELNVNALLLGDSALYLCASSLYWTGSIGYTFGSGTRLTVV.

This clone was observed a handful of times. The rearrangement uses TRBV5-6 and TRBJ1-1; possible D gene TRBD1, 5 bases. This CDR3 region has 15 residues. Trimming took 5 bases from V and 2 from J, leaving 16 bases between them. Per germline, CDR1 SGHDT and CDR2 YYEEEE. The CDR3 sequence: CASRLRTGFNTEAFF. CDR3 bases: TGTGCCAGCAGGCTTCGAACAGGCTTCAACACTGAAGCTTTCTTT.

Only one count was recorded for this clone. V is TRBV5-6 and J is TRBJ2-2; D is unclear. The CDR3 has 16 amino acids. Trimming stripped 4 bases from V and 1 base from J, with 14 bases between. Germline values: CDR1 SGHDT, CDR2 YYEEEE. The CDR3 is CASSPRTEWNTGELFF. The CDR3 bases are TGTGCCAGCAGCCCGCGGACGGAATGGAACACCGGGGAGCTGTTTTTT.

Here the CDR3 reads CATGGTGFGYTF. In DNA, the CDR3 is TGTGCCACGGGTGGGACAGGGTTTGGCTACACCTTC. The rearrangement uses TRBV10-3 and TRBJ1-2; TRBD1 agrees at 9 bases. CDR3 length equals 12 residues. Germline V lookup: CDR1 ENHRY, CDR2 SYGVKD. V gave up 10 bases and J gave up 7 bases; unmatched junction bases: 7.

The chain recombines TRBV29-1 with TRBJ2-5; 7 bases map to TRBD1. V dropped 6 bases and J dropped 2; count of bases not matched to a gene: 3. Germline V lookup: CDR1 SQVTM, CDR2 ANQGSEA. This CDR3 spans 12 amino acids. CDR3 DNA: TGCAGCGTCAGGGACAGTCAAGAGACCCAGTACTTC. Translating gives CSVRDSQETQYF.

As concerns this clone: Other nucleotide sequences from this sample produce the same CDR3. This chain joins TRBV5-1 and TRBJ1-6; 9 nucleotides agree with TRBD1. Germline CDR1 is SGHRS and CDR2 is YFSETQ. The length of the CDR3 is 13 residues. The V gene end was trimmed by 5 bases and the J gene end by 8 bases; junction bases not matched to a gene: 2. The CDR3 spells CASRQGADSPLHF. The DNA for the CDR3 is TGCGCCAGCAGACAGGGGGCTGATTCACCCCTCCACTTT.

The chain recombines TRBV7-2 with TRBJ2-2, with a possible D match to TRBD1 (6 bases). Germline V lookup: CDR1 SGHTA, CDR2 FQGNSA. Trimming left V 4 bases short and J 7 bases short, with 19 bases between. This CDR3 is 16 amino acids long. The CDR3 sequence is CASSSSTGVGIGELFF. DNA for the CDR3: TGTGCCAGCAGCTCTTCGACAGGAGTAGGCATCGGGGAGCTGTTTTTT. Supplemented by reference TRBV7-2 and TRBJ2-2, the full variable domain reads GAGVSQSPSNKVTEKGKDVELRCDPISGHTALYWYRQSLGQGLEFLIYFQGNSAPDKSGLPSDRFSAERTGGSVSTLTIQRTQQEDSAVYLCASSSSTGVGIGELFFGEGSRLTVL.

J is TRBJ2-2 and V is TRBV5-6; D uncertain. CDR3 length equals 12 residues. Germline CDR1 is SGHDT and CDR2 is YYEEEE. V lost 0 bases to trimming and J lost 6 bases, with 3 bases between them. The CDR3 sequence: CASSLGAGELFF. The CDR3, as DNA: TGTGCCAGCAGCTTGGGGGCCGGGGAGCTGTTTTTT.

The chain employs TRBV7-2 and TRBJ2-6; a weak D match, TRBD2 (5 bases). The length of the CDR3 is 18 residues. Trimming removed 2 bases from V and 1 base from J, with 15 bases in between. Germline CDR1 is SGHTA and CDR2 is FQGNSA. The CDR3, as DNA: TGTGCCAGCAGCTTAACGACCGGCGGGTTTTCTGGGGCCAACGTCCTGACTTTC. It yields the protein CASSLTTGGFSGANVLTF.

V and J are TRBV2 and TRBJ2-3; D unresolved. V was clipped by 4 bases and J by 0 bases, with 2 bases between them. The CDR3 length is 12 residues. CDR1 and CDR2 (germline): SNHLY, FYNNEI. The CDR3, as DNA: TGTGCCAGCAGTGCCAGCACAGATACGCAGTATTTT. It codes for CASSASTDTQYF.

The V call is TRBV5-1, the J call TRBJ2-5, with D hard to call. Germline V gene lookup returns CDR1 SGHRS and CDR2 YFSETQ. This CDR3 comprises 14 residues. V lost 0 bases, J lost 1 base, and 7 bases lay in between. CDR3 sequence reads: CASSLVVAQETQYF. The CDR3 region has the DNA TGCGCCAGCAGCTTGGTGGTTGCCCAAGAGACCCAGTACTTC.

This chain links TRBV5-5 with TRBJ1-1; D uncertain. Looked up from germline, CDR1 is SGHKS and CDR2 is YYEKEE (reference sequence). The CDR3 is made up of 14 amino acids. V dropped 0 bases and J dropped 1 base, with 7 bases sitting between them. DNA for the CDR3: TGTGCCAGCAGCTTGGGTCACGCGAACACTGAAGCTTTCTTT. It translates to CASSLGHANTEAFF.

V and J are TRBV19 and TRBJ2-6; no clear D gene. V was shortened by 11 bases and J by 1 base, with 9 bases between the two germline ends. CDR1 is LNHDA and CDR2 is SQIVND in the germline V gene (reference sequence). The CDR3 covers 13 residues. As DNA, the CDR3 is TGTGCCTCTCGTAGGTCTGGGGCCAACGTCCTGACTTTC. It encodes CASRRSGANVLTF.

The chain couples TRBV15 to TRBJ2-1; no firm D call. This CDR3 contains 16 residues. The V gene lost 0 bases and the J gene lost 0 bases, with 9 bases spanning the gap. Germline assignment: CDR1 LNHNV and CDR2 YYDKDF (reference sequence). The CDR3 region is CATSRDGQSSYNEQFF. As DNA, the CDR3 is TGTGCCACCAGCAGAGATGGGCAGAGCTCCTACAATGAGCAGTTCTTC.

The gene calls are TRBV5-4 and TRBJ2-3; D perhaps matches TRBD1 (5 bases). Germline V gives CDR1 SGHNT, CDR2 YYREEE (reference sequence). The CDR3 contains 14 residues. V gave up 0 bases and J gave up 4 bases, with 9 bases separating them. CDR3 nucleotides: TGTGCCAGCAGCTTGGCTGGGGCTGCAGATACGCAGTATTTT. It encodes CASSLAGAADTQYF.

The rearrangement uses TRBV20-1 and TRBJ1-1, with no clear D. V gave up 2 bases and J gave up 5 bases, with 6 bases separating them. CDR1 and CDR2 (germline): DFQATT, SNEGSKA (reference sequence). The CDR3 is 11 amino acids. Here the CDR3 DNA reads TGCAGTGCTAGAATCGCTACTGAAGCTTTCTTT. Its protein is CSARIATEAFF.